This passage covers 25 T cell receptor beta chains from one sample sequenced in a study of shared clonotypes between healthy human individuals. Selected positively for CCR7 and CD45RO-negative, naive CD8 cells excluded terminally differentiated effector memory CD45RA+ cells. Sequenced by immunoSEQ multiplex PCR; TCRdb stores in-frame clones only, minus some. The repertoire includes hundreds of thousands of clones, 95% to 98% of them detected once, and approximately 0.3% sits in the top ten. The sequenced sample was naive CD8+ T cells sorted from blood. The receptors were sampled from a man aged 30-40 years in good health.

In the case of this clone: Other nucleotide sequences in the sample specify the same CDR3. The chain employs TRBV7-2 and TRBJ2-5; D possibly uses TRBD1 or TRBD2 (6 bases each). Trimming took off 1 base at V and 5 bases at J, with 11 bases between the two ends. This CDR3 has 14 amino acids. Germline CDR1 is SGHTA and CDR2 is FQGNSA. CDR3 protein: CASSLDPGGETQYF. CDR3 sequence (DNA): TGTGCCAGCAGCTTAGACCCCGGGGGCGAGACCCAGTACTTC.

The chain uses TRBV28 and TRBJ2-5; no clear D gene. V was cut by 7 bases and J by 7 bases, with 19 bases left in between. The CDR3 loop spans 14 amino acids. CDR1 is MDHEN and CDR2 is SYDVKM in the germline V gene. CDR3 protein: CASTSPGRWGTQYF. CDR3 bases: TGTGCCAGCACCTCCCCCGGCCGTTGGGGGACCCAGTACTTC.

The chain employs TRBV5-4 and TRBJ1-4, with D possibly TRBD1 on 5 matching bases. Germline CDR1 SGHNT, CDR2 YYREEE (reference sequence). The CDR3 covers 14 residues. Trimming left V 4 bases short and J 0 bases short, with 7 bases between. CDR3 DNA: TGTGCCAGCAGCGGGGGGTCAACTAATGAAAAACTGTTTTTT. This codes for CASSGGSTNEKLFF.

This sequence joins TRBV5-1 and TRBJ2-1; 11 bases line up with TRBD2. CDR1 SGHRS and CDR2 YFSETQ come from the germline V gene. This CDR3 is built from 16 residues. V shed 3 bases and J 5 bases; nucleotides not matched to a gene: 7. CDR3 sequence reads: CASSSGTGLADNEQFF. Written as DNA, the CDR3 is TGCGCCAGCAGCTCCGGAACGGGACTAGCGGACAATGAGCAGTTCTTC.

The V and J genes are TRBV15 and TRBJ1-5, with unresolved D. The V end was cut by 2 bases, the J end by 0 bases, with 5 bases between. Germline values: CDR1 LNHNV, CDR2 YYDKDF (reference sequence). The CDR3 runs to 14 residues. This chain's CDR3 is CATSRQHSNQPQHF. Written as DNA, the CDR3 is TGTGCCACCAGCAGACAGCATAGCAATCAGCCCCAGCATTTT. Combining the CDR3 with reference TRBV15 and TRBJ1-5 gives the whole variable domain DAMVIQNPRYQVTQFGKPVTLSCSQTLNHNVMYWYQQKSSQAPKLLFHYYDKDFNNEADTPDNFQSRRPNTSFCFLDIRSPGLGDTAMYLCATSRQHSNQPQHFGDGTRLSIL.

As concerns this clone: This sample also contains other DNA sequences that code for the same CDR3. V gene TRBV6-5 combines with J gene TRBJ2-7; D ambiguous. This CDR3 region has 13 residues. From germline, CDR1 is MNHEY and CDR2 SVGAGI. V was pared by 0 bases and J by 3 bases, with 6 bases between. This CDR3 reads CASSYSISYEQYF. In nucleotides, the CDR3 is TGTGCCAGCAGTTACTCGATCAGCTACGAGCAGTACTTC.

The chain links TRBV4-1 to TRBJ2-7; no reliable D call. The CDR3 consists of 15 residues. Germline assignment: CDR1 MGHRA and CDR2 YSYEKL. Trimming left V 0 bases short and J 0 bases short, with 9 bases between. Here the CDR3 DNA reads TGCGCCAGCAGCCAAGATCGACACATCTCCTACGAGCAGTACTTC. Translated, it gives CASSQDRHISYEQYF.

The rearrangement links TRBV27 to TRBJ2-1; maybe TRBD1 (6 bases). Trimming shortened V by 6 bases and J by 2 bases, and 11 bases separated the two germline ends. There are 14 residues in the CDR3. The germline V gene has CDR1 MNHEY and CDR2 SMNVEV (reference sequence). The CDR3 DNA reads as TGTGCCAGCAGCCTGGACAGTGCCTACAATGAGCAGTTCTTC. Encoded protein: CASSLDSAYNEQFF.

The V call is TRBV2, the J call TRBJ2-5; 10 nucleotides line up with TRBD2. The CDR3 is 16 residues long. The V gene's germline CDR1 is SNHLY and CDR2 FYNNEI. V trimming: 4 bases; J trimming: 1 base; junction bases outside the gene matches: 6. The CDR3 reads CASSGTSGVPQETQYF. In DNA form, the CDR3 reads TGTGCCAGCAGTGGGACTAGCGGAGTTCCCCAAGAGACCCAGTACTTC.

This clone was observed a single time. CDR3 sequence (DNA): TGTGCCAGCATCGGGAGGACAGGCGGGGGAGCTTTCTTT. Translated: CASIGRTGGGAFF. V and J are TRBV7-9 and TRBJ1-1, with 7 positions matching TRBD1. This CDR3 is 13 amino acids long. Trimming at V came to 7 bases and at J to 10 bases, leaving 12 bases not matched to a gene. Germline CDR1 reads SEHNR; CDR2 reads FQNEAQ (reference sequence).

The CDR3 sequence: CASSAGGAGQPQHF. The DNA for the CDR3 is TGTGCCAGCAGCGCAGGGGGCGCAGGTCAGCCCCAGCATTTT. This chain uses TRBV9 with TRBJ1-5, with 8 bases aligning to TRBD1. The CDR3 is 14 residues long. V lost 3 bases to trimming and J lost 6 bases; unmatched junction nucleotides: 5. Looked up from germline, CDR1 is SGDLS and CDR2 is YYNGEE.

The chain recombines TRBV5-1 with TRBJ2-1; 9 bases map to TRBD2. This CDR3 region has 17 residues. Germline lookup yields CDR1 SGHRS and CDR2 YFSETQ. Unmatched junction bases numbered 8, after V lost 4 bases and J lost 0 bases. CDR3 nucleotide sequence: TGCGCCAGCAGCACCCATCTTAGCGGGAGCTCCTACAATGAGCAGTTCTTC. It translates to CASSTHLSGSSYNEQFF.

The V call is TRBV7-2, the J call TRBJ2-7, with 11 bases lining up with TRBD2. The CDR3 extends over 15 amino acids. Germline loops: CDR1 SGHTA, CDR2 FQGNSA. Losses at the gene ends were 5 bases for V and 3 bases for J; bases not matched to a gene: 6. In DNA form, the CDR3 reads TGTGCCAGCAGCGAGCCGACTAGCGGGAACTACGAGCAGTACTTC. Translated, it gives CASSEPTSGNYEQYF.

The chain combines TRBV5-5 with TRBJ2-1, with D perhaps assigned TRBD1 or TRBD2 (5 bases each). This CDR3 is 17 amino acids long. V lost 4 bases and J 5 bases, leaving 22 bases between the germline ends. Germline values: CDR1 SGHKS, CDR2 YYEKEE (reference sequence). The CDR3 DNA sequence: TGTGCCAGCAGCCTCGTAGGGCAGGGTGTGAGGGACAATGAGCAGTTCTTC. Protein sequence: CASSLVGQGVRDNEQFF. Drawing the rest from reference TRBV5-5 and TRBJ2-1, the complete variable domain is DAGVTQSPTHLIKTRGQQVTLRCSPISGHKSVSWYQQVLGQGPQFIFQYYEKEERGRGNFPDRFSARQFPNYSSELNVNALLLGDSALYLCASSLVGQGVRDNEQFFGPGTRLTVL.

The V gene is TRBV7-9, the J gene TRBJ2-7; no clear D gene. V lost 5 bases, J lost 3 bases, and 14 bases lay in between. Germline V gene sequence: CDR1 SEHNR, CDR2 FQNEAQ (reference sequence). This CDR3 contains 14 residues. CDR3 DNA: TGTGCCAGCAGCGACCCGAACCAAAGCTACGAGCAGTACTTC. As protein: CASSDPNQSYEQYF.

The chain recombines TRBV10-3 with TRBJ2-3, with a weak D call TRBD2 (5 bases). Trimming took off 0 bases at V and 6 bases at J, with 16 bases between the two ends. The CDR3 loop spans 16 amino acids. Germline V gene data show CDR1 as ENHRY and CDR2 as SYGVKD. The DNA of the CDR3 is TGTGCCATCAGTGAGTCCCCCGGGATGACGGGTGATACGCAGTATTTT. It yields the protein CAISESPGMTGDTQYF.

For the CDR3, the DNA is TGCAGCGTTGACGCCGCCGGGGCCACCGGGGAGCTGTTTTTT. Translating it yields CSVDAAGATGELFF. The gene calls are TRBV29-1 and TRBJ2-2; D could derive from TRBD1 or TRBD2 (5 bases each). In germline, CDR1 is SQVTM, CDR2 ANQGSEA. The CDR3 length is 14 residues. Trimming took 3 bases from V and 4 from J, leaving 12 bases between them.

The chain is built from TRBV5-1 and TRBJ2-1; TRBD1 matches 7 bases. The trim removed 4 bases at V and 0 bases at J, leaving 7 bases unmatched. From germline, CDR1 is SGHRS and CDR2 YFSETQ. The CDR3 has 16 residues. CDR3 in amino acids: CASSTRDSSSYNEQFF. The CDR3 region has the DNA TGCGCCAGCAGCACCAGGGACAGCAGCTCCTACAATGAGCAGTTCTTC.

This chain joins TRBV29-1 and TRBJ2-1; 8 positions agree with TRBD2. This CDR3 is 14 amino acids long. Germline loops: CDR1 SQVTM, CDR2 ANQGSEA. V was pared by 3 bases and J by 6 bases, with 7 bases of the junction left unmatched. CDR3 sequence reads: CSVEGSGTLNEQFF. The DNA of the CDR3 is TGCAGCGTTGAGGGTAGCGGGACTCTCAATGAGCAGTTCTTC.

The chain has TRBV5-5 and TRBJ2-3; TRBD2 aligns across 9 bases. V was pared by 0 bases and J by 2 bases, with 1 base of the junction left unmatched. The CDR3 is 15 residues long. Germline V gives CDR1 SGHKS, CDR2 YYEKEE (reference sequence). In DNA, the CDR3 is TGTGCCAGCAGCTTGGTAGCGGGGGACACAGATACGCAGTATTTT. Translated: CASSLVAGDTDTQYF.

This rearrangement joins TRBV5-1 to TRBJ2-2; D remains unclear. Germline-derived CDR1 and CDR2 are SGHRS and YFSETQ. Between the trimmed V and J ends, which lost 0 bases and 6 bases, there was a span of 6 bases. The CDR3 totals 13 residues. The CDR3 reads CASSLVASGELFF. CDR3 DNA: TGCGCCAGCAGCTTGGTTGCCTCCGGGGAGCTGTTTTTT.

The rearrangement links TRBV29-1 to TRBJ2-3; 8 bases fit TRBD1. CDR1 and CDR2 from the germline V gene are SQVTM and ANQGSEA. The V and J ends lost 7 bases and 4 bases, in that order; junction bases with no gene match: 13. The CDR3 is made up of 15 amino acids. CDR3 amino acids: CSARPRGLLSDTQYF. The CDR3 DNA follows: TGCAGCGCTAGACCCAGGGGGCTATTGTCAGATACGCAGTATTTT.

The CDR3 nucleotides read TGTGCCAGCAGTCCAAGACAGCCCAGCTACGAGCAGTACTTC. Protein: CASSPRQPSYEQYF. The chain links TRBV27 to TRBJ2-7, with D perhaps TRBD1 (5 bases). The V and J ends lost 5 bases and 3 bases respectively, with 14 bases between them. The CDR3 is 14 residues long. Germline V gene lookup returns CDR1 MNHEY and CDR2 SMNVEV (reference sequence).

The rearrangement uses TRBV11-2 and TRBJ2-7; 9 nucleotides agree with TRBD2. Germline CDR1 and CDR2: SGHAT and FQNNGV. The V segment lost 5 bases and the J segment 1 base; nucleotides outside the gene matches: 3. CDR3 size: 14 residues. CDR3 DNA sequence: TGTGCCAGCAGCCAAGCGGGAGGATCCTACGAGCAGTACTTC. Translating gives CASSQAGGSYEQYF.

The J gene is TRBJ2-1, the V gene TRBV12-5; TRBD2 matches at 11 bases. With 1 base clipped from V and 4 bases from J, the junction kept 9 bases outside the gene matches. Per germline, CDR1 LGHNT and CDR2 FRNRAP. This CDR3 has 18 amino acids. DNA of the CDR3: TGTGCTAGTGGTTTGGACCATAGCGGGAGGGCCGAGTACAATGAGCAGTTCTTC. This codes for CASGLDHSGRAEYNEQFF.